This TCR beta chain was captured in a study of response to subunit inactivated influenza vaccine. Findings and limits, study-wide: Only a handful of new T cells, the authors suggested, are recruited with each seasonal influenza vaccination.

TCRdb independently ran MiXCR on the RT-PCR reads; one entry per CDR3 protein. Counted here are fewer than 700,000 distinct CDR3 sequences, 10% to 15% occurring once; the ten biggest clones make up less than 15%. This clonotype was detected a few times. Its antigen remains unidentified. This sequence originates from a man aged 45 to 65 who received an inactivated influenza vaccine. The sequencing used PBMCs from blood, collected roughly 47 days after vaccination.

CDR3 sequence reads: CASSLWFGQFANTGELFF. In DNA, the CDR3 is TGTGCCAGCAGTTTATGGTTCGGACAGTTCGCGAACACCGGGGAGCTGTTTTTT. The chain employs TRBV28 and TRBJ2-2; D may be TRBD1 (6 bases). The germline V and J ends were trimmed by 0 bases and 0 bases, with 14 bases remaining between them. This CDR3 is built from 18 residues. Germline V CDR1 and CDR2: MDHEN, SYDVKM.